The next 13 T cell receptor beta chains were all read from a single sample in a study of cytomegalovirus exposure and HLA in healthy donors listed by TCRdb under 2017. Library construction relied on the immunoSEQ multiplex PCR assay. A mixture of 60 forward primers for TCR Vbeta segments and 13 reverse primers for TCR Jbeta segments was used in the multiplex PCR. TCRdb stores this immuneACCESS table with in-frame sequences only. Part of the clones is absent; in the studies checked, under half of the shortfall reflects unresolved V genes, and no reason is known for the rest. The sample data list a few hundred thousand clones, and 70% to 90% of these were observed just once. About 2.3% of the sample is held by the ten biggest clonotypes. Sequenced material: PBMCs. The receptors derive from a woman under 30 in good health and CMV-seronegative.

J is TRBJ1-1 and V is TRBV7-8, with D perhaps matching TRBD1 (6 bases). V was shortened by 1 base and J by 1 base, with 13 bases between the two germline ends. Germline V lookup: CDR1 SGHVS, CDR2 FQNEAQ. The CDR3 runs 16 residues. The CDR3 protein is CASSLGVGQRNTEAFF. CDR3 nucleotide sequence: TGTGCCAGCAGCTTAGGGGTAGGACAGAGGAACACTGAAGCTTTCTTT.

V and J are TRBV9 and TRBJ2-7; TRBD2 matches at 8 bases. Germline-derived CDR1 and CDR2 are SGDLS and YYNGEE. V shed 0 bases, J shed 5 bases, and the junction held 7 bases outside the gene matches. This CDR3 has 15 amino acids. CDR3 amino acids: CASSVDQRGFDEQYF. The CDR3 region has the DNA TGTGCCAGCAGCGTAGACCAGCGGGGGTTCGACGAGCAGTACTTC.

The chain links TRBV4-1 to TRBJ2-3; 9 nucleotides align to TRBD2. CDR3 size: 18 residues. Germline CDR1 is MGHRA and CDR2 is YSYEKL. With V trimmed by 0 bases and J by 5 bases, 12 bases remained unmatched. CDR3 in DNA: TGCGCCAGCAGCCAAGATCTACAAGCGGGGGGCCGTGGAGATACGCAGTATTTT. Protein: CASSQDLQAGGRGDTQYF.

The V call is TRBV30, the J call TRBJ1-1, with a weak D call TRBD1 (6 bases). Germline V CDR1 and CDR2: GTSNPN, SVGIG (reference sequence). The CDR3 spans 13 residues. V was trimmed by 2 bases and J by 2 bases, leaving 9 bases between them. The CDR3 sequence is CAWSQGHNTEAFF. CDR3 DNA: TGTGCCTGGAGTCAGGGGCACAACACTGAAGCTTTCTTT.

V and J are TRBV7-2 and TRBJ1-2; a possible D gene is TRBD1 (6 bases). V lost 2 bases and J 6 bases, leaving 13 bases between the germline ends. This CDR3 has 14 residues. The germline V gene has CDR1 SGHTA and CDR2 FQGNSA. Here the CDR3 reads CASSLQDRNDGYTF. Here the CDR3 DNA reads TGTGCCAGCAGCTTACAAGACAGGAACGATGGCTACACCTTC.

The rearrangement joins TRBV6-6 to TRBJ1-1; D ambiguous. Germline CDR1 is MNHNY and CDR2 is SVGAGI (reference sequence). V lost 5 bases and J 1 base, leaving 8 bases between the germline ends. CDR3 size: 13 residues. As DNA, the CDR3 is TGTGCCAGCAGTATGTCAGAGAACACTGAAGCTTTCTTT. Its translation: CASSMSENTEAFF.

This chain links TRBV27 with TRBJ1-1; 7 positions agree with TRBD1. The CDR3 covers 14 residues. CDR1 and CDR2 (germline): MNHEY, SMNVEV (reference sequence). The V and J ends lost 6 bases and 8 bases, in that order; junction bases with no gene match: 12. This chain's CDR3 is CASRLATGASEAFF. As DNA, the CDR3 is TGTGCCAGCAGACTGGCCACAGGGGCGTCAGAAGCTTTCTTT.

In this sample, this clone turned up a few times. This chain connects TRBV9 to TRBJ1-1; D is ambiguous. The CDR3 is 15 residues long. V lost 1 base to trimming and J lost 1 base, with 11 bases between them. Germline V gene data show CDR1 as SGDLS and CDR2 as YYNGEE. In DNA form, the CDR3 reads TGTGCCAGCAGCGTATCGGCGGTAGGGAACACTGAAGCTTTCTTT. It translates to CASSVSAVGNTEAFF.

This clone was seen just once. The V call is TRBV5-1, the J call TRBJ2-1, with 15 bases lining up with TRBD2. The CDR3 runs 17 residues. Unmatched junction bases numbered 7, after V lost 4 bases and J lost 5 bases. Looked up from germline, CDR1 is SGHRS and CDR2 is YFSETQ. CDR3 protein: CASSPGTSGGTHNEQFF. The CDR3 DNA follows: TGCGCCAGCAGCCCCGGGACTAGCGGGGGGACCCACAATGAGCAGTTCTTC. The entire variable domain, with the rest obtained from reference TRBV5-1 and TRBJ2-1, is as follows: KAGVTQTPRYLIKTRGQQVTLSCSPISGHRSVSWYQQTPGQGLQFLFEYFSETQRNKGNFPGRFSGRQFSNSRSEMNVSTLELGDSALYLCASSPGTSGGTHNEQFFGPGTRLTVL.

The chain recombines TRBV27 with TRBJ2-2, with 8 bases fitting TRBD1. Germline trimming cut 6 bases from V and 4 bases from J; bases unmatched to any gene: 4. The CDR3 is made up of 14 amino acids. Germline CDR1 reads MNHEY; CDR2 reads SMNVEV (reference sequence). The chain's CDR3 is CASRSGGLTGELFF. CDR3 bases: TGTGCCAGCAGGTCAGGGGGCCTCACCGGGGAGCTGTTTTTT.

The chain links TRBV5-1 to TRBJ2-1; TRBD1 matches at 8 bases. The CDR3 contains 14 residues. Unmatched junction bases numbered 2, after V lost 2 bases and J lost 4 bases. Germline values: CDR1 SGHRS, CDR2 YFSETQ. The CDR3 nucleotides read TGCGCCAGCAGCTTTGGGACAGGATACAATGAGCAGTTCTTC. Its translation is CASSFGTGYNEQFF.

This clone has a handful of counts. The chain joins TRBV7-2 to TRBJ1-2, with D uncertain. CDR3 length: 12 amino acids. The germline CDR1 and CDR2 sequences are SGHTA and FQGNSA. The V gene lost 8 bases and the J gene lost 2 bases, with 9 bases spanning the gap. Here the CDR3 reads CASGLANYGYTF. DNA of the CDR3: TGTGCCAGCGGACTCGCCAACTATGGCTACACCTTC.

In nucleotides, the CDR3 is TGTGCCACCAGCAGAGAGGGACAGGGTGGTCTGTTTTTT. Translated: CATSREGQGGLFF. The rearrangement joins TRBV15 to TRBJ1-4; 9 positions agree with TRBD1. V shed 0 bases and J 14 bases; nucleotides not matched to a gene: 4. The CDR3 is 13 residues long. The germline V gene encodes CDR1 LNHNV and CDR2 YYDKDF (reference sequence).